A single sample is the source of the 12 T cell receptor beta chains below, sequenced in a study of blood T cell repertoires in COVID-19. Sequencing was performed with immunoSEQ multiplex PCR; in TCRdb, only in-frame clones are kept and a portion is missing. Of around 230,000 clones in the sample, around 86% were seen once. Sequenced input: PBMCs or T cells enriched from blood (not recorded which). These receptor sequences come from a woman in her 40s with acute COVID-19.

The genes are TRBV19 and TRBJ2-3, with 8 bases identical to TRBD2. Germline V gene lookup returns CDR1 LNHDA and CDR2 SQIVND (reference sequence). V was pared by 5 bases and J by 2 bases, with 6 bases of the junction left unmatched. The CDR3 length is 15 residues. As DNA, the CDR3 is TGTGCCAGTAGTTTGGGAGCGGGAGTCACAGATACGCAGTATTTT. As protein: CASSLGAGVTDTQYF.

This clone was recorded a few times. The rearrangement links TRBV30 to TRBJ1-2; no clear D. This CDR3 contains 11 residues. In germline, CDR1 is GTSNPN, CDR2 SVGIG (reference sequence). The V and J ends lost 6 bases and 4 bases respectively, with 9 bases between them. CDR3 in DNA: TGTGCCTGCGTCAGGTCCTATGGCTACACCTTC. Its translation: CACVRSYGYTF. Looking up the rest from reference TRBV30 and TRBJ1-2 gives the full variable domain: SQTIHQWPATLVQPVGSPLSLECTVEGTSNPNLYWYRQAAGRGLQLLFYSVGIGQISSEVPQNLSASRPQDRQFILSSKKLLLSDSGFYLCACVRSYGYTFGSGTRLTVV.

This clone was recorded once. The chain joins TRBV6-1 to TRBJ1-6; 12 positions agree with TRBD1. V was clipped by 3 bases and J by 5 bases; unmatched bases: 2. Germline V CDR1 and CDR2: MNHNS, SASEGT. This CDR3 has 16 residues. Written as DNA, the CDR3 is TGTGCCAGCAGTGAGGGGACAGGGGGCGATAATTCACCCCTCCACTTT. Translating it yields CASSEGTGGDNSPLHF.

This chain joins TRBV10-3 and TRBJ2-3; a weak D match, TRBD1 (5 bases). The germline V gene encodes CDR1 ENHRY and CDR2 SYGVKD. This CDR3 comprises 14 residues. Trimming cost V 3 bases and J 2 bases, with 9 bases left between them. The CDR3 coding sequence is TGTGCCATCAGTGATACGACAGACACAGATACGCAGTATTTT. It yields the protein CAISDTTDTDTQYF.

The V call is TRBV5-1, the J call TRBJ2-3; 12 bases align to TRBD2. CDR1 is SGHRS, CDR2 YFSETQ, per germline. Losses at the gene ends were 3 bases for V and 0 bases for J; bases not matched to a gene: 5. The CDR3 runs 17 residues. CDR3 amino acids: CASSWTGTSGSTDTQYF. The CDR3 nucleotides are TGCGCCAGCAGCTGGACCGGGACTAGCGGGAGCACAGATACGCAGTATTTT.

This clone was counted many times. The chain combines TRBV2 with TRBJ2-2, with 8 bases that match TRBD2. CDR1 is SNHLY, CDR2 FYNNEI, per germline. The CDR3 extends over 16 amino acids. V was clipped by 3 bases and J by 4 bases; unmatched bases: 7. The CDR3 loop reads CASSEQLAEATGELFF. CDR3 nucleotides: TGTGCCAGCAGTGAGCAACTAGCGGAGGCCACCGGGGAGCTGTTTTTT. The full variable domain, rest sourced from reference TRBV2 and TRBJ2-2, is EPEVTQTPSHQVTQMGQEVILRCVPISNHLYFYWYRQILGQKVEFLVSFYNNEISEKSEIFDDQFSVERPDGSNFTLKIRSTKLEDSAMYFCASSEQLAEATGELFFGEGSRLTVL.

This clone was seen just once. The chain combines TRBV5-1 with TRBJ2-1, with D possibly being TRBD1 (5 bases). The V gene lost 4 bases and the J gene lost 0 bases, with 14 bases spanning the gap. CDR3 length: 16 residues. Germline V gene lookup returns CDR1 SGHRS and CDR2 YFSETQ. Here the CDR3 reads CASSGAFGASYNEQFF. The CDR3 DNA sequence: TGCGCCAGCAGCGGCGCTTTTGGGGCCTCCTACAATGAGCAGTTCTTC.

The V gene is TRBV5-4, the J gene TRBJ2-2, with a possible D match to TRBD2 (5 bases). The V end lost 4 bases, the J end lost 2 bases, and 15 bases lay between the germline ends. In germline, CDR1 is SGHNT, CDR2 YYREEE (reference sequence). This CDR3 has 16 amino acids. This CDR3 is CASSRAAGGNTGELFF. The CDR3 DNA follows: TGTGCCAGCAGCAGGGCCGCAGGAGGAAACACCGGGGAGCTGTTTTTT.

The chain has TRBV2 and TRBJ2-1; 8 nucleotides match TRBD2. J was trimmed by 5 bases and V by 6 bases; bases with no gene match: 9. Germline V gene sequence: CDR1 SNHLY, CDR2 FYNNEI. The CDR3 runs 15 residues. CDR3 sequence: CASRTGTRHHNEQFF. The CDR3 DNA sequence: TGTGCCAGCAGAACCGGGACTAGGCATCACAATGAGCAGTTCTTC.

The CDR3 DNA follows: TGTGCCAGCAGTTTCCTCAGAGCGGGAGGCAATCCCGGTCCAGATACGCAGTATTTT. This codes for CASSFLRAGGNPGPDTQYF. The chain carries TRBV27 and TRBJ2-3; 9 bases match TRBD2. In germline, CDR1 is MNHEY, CDR2 SMNVEV (reference sequence). This CDR3 is built from 19 residues. Trimming took 3 bases from V and 4 from J; bases not matched to a gene: 17.

This clone has ten or more counts. A read error may account for a junction end that differs from germline. The chain links TRBV6-4 to TRBJ1-1; possibly TRBD1 for D (6 bases). The length of the CDR3 is 9 residues. Germline-derived CDR1 and CDR2 are MRHNA and SNTAGT. CDR3 DNA: TGCGCAGGGGAGACTGAAGCTTTCTTT. The encoded protein is CAGETEAFF.

The genes are TRBV10-1 and TRBJ2-3; D remains ambiguous. From germline, CDR1 is WNHNN and CDR2 SYGVQD (reference sequence). Deletions cut 2 bases from V and 8 bases from J, with 8 bases between. The CDR3 length is 12 residues. The CDR3 nucleotides read TGCGCCAGCAGTGAGGAGGCCTCTACGCAGTATTTT. It translates to CASSEEASTQYF.